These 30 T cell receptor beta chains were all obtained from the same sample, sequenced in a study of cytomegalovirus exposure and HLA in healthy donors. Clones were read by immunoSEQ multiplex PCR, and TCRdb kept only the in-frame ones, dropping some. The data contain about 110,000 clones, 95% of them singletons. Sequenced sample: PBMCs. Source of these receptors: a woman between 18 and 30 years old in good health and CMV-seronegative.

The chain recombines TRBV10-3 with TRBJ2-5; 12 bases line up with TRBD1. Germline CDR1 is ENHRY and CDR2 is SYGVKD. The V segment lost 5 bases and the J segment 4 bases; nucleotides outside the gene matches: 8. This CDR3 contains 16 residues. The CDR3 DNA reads TGTGCCATCAGTCCCCGGGACAGGGGGCCGACAGAGACCCAGTACTTC. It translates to CAISPRDRGPTETQYF.

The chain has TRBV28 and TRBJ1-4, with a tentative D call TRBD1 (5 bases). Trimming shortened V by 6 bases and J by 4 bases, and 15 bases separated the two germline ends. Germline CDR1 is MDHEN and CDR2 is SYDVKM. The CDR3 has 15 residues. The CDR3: CASRKLGGDNEKLFF. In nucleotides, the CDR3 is TGTGCCAGCAGAAAGCTTGGGGGGGATAATGAAAAACTGTTTTTT. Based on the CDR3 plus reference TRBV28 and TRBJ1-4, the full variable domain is DVKVTQSSRYLVKRTGEKVFLECVQDMDHENMFWYRQDPGLGLRLIYFSYDVKMKEKGDIPEGYSVSREKKERFSLILESASTNQTSMYLCASRKLGGDNEKLFFGSGTQLSVL.

The CDR3 DNA follows: TGTGCCAGCAGCCTCTACCCCAGCGGGGGGGCCGGAGATACGCAGTATTTT. Encoded protein: CASSLYPSGGAGDTQYF. The chain employs TRBV4-2 and TRBJ2-3; 10 bases fit TRBD2. The length of the CDR3 is 17 residues. Trimming cost V 4 bases and J 5 bases; bases outside gene matches: 12. The germline V gene encodes CDR1 LGHNA and CDR2 YNFKEQ.

The CDR3 region has the DNA TGTGCCATCAGTCGCCAATCCTTACAGGACCAAGAGACCCAGTACTTC. Its protein product is CAISRQSLQDQETQYF. V usage is TRBV10-3 and J usage is TRBJ2-5; D perhaps matches TRBD1 (5 bases). V was pared by 5 bases and J by 0 bases, with 16 bases between. The CDR3 extends over 16 amino acids. The germline CDR1 and CDR2 sequences are ENHRY and SYGVKD.

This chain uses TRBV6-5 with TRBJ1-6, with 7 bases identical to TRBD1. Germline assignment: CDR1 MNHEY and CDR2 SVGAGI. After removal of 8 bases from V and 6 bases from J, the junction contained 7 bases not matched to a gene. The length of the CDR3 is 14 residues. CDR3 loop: CASEGTDPNSPLHF. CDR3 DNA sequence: TGTGCCAGCGAAGGGACAGACCCTAATTCACCCCTCCACTTT.

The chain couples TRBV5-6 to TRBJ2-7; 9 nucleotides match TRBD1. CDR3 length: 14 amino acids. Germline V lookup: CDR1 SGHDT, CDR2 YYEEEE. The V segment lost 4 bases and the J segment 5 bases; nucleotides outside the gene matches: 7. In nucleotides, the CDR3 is TGTGCCAGCAGCAGGGACAGGGTGAACGACGAGCAGTACTTC. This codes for CASSRDRVNDEQYF.

The CDR3 spells CASTSLGQGSSYEQYF. Written as DNA, the CDR3 is TGTGCCAGCACCTCTTTGGGACAGGGCAGCTCCTACGAGCAGTACTTC. V is TRBV11-2 and J is TRBJ2-7, with 9 bases fitting TRBD1. Germline CDR1 is SGHAT and CDR2 is FQNNGV. Trimming removed 7 bases from V and 0 bases from J; junction bases left unmatched: 10. The CDR3 is made up of 16 amino acids.

CDR3 loop: CASSPSDRYEQYF. For the CDR3, the DNA is TGTGCCAGCAGTCCCAGCGACAGGTACGAGCAGTACTTC. The genes are TRBV28 and TRBJ2-7; D possibly corresponds to TRBD1 (6 bases). The CDR3 extends over 13 amino acids. Germline V gives CDR1 MDHEN, CDR2 SYDVKM. V was cut by 5 bases and J by 4 bases, with 12 bases left in between.

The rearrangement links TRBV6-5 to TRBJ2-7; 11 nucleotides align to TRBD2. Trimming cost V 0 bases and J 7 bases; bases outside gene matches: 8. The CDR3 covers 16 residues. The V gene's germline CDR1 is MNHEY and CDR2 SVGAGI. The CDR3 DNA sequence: TGTGCCAGCAGTTACTCTATAGTAGCGGGGGGGAAGGAGCAGTACTTC. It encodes CASSYSIVAGGKEQYF.

The CDR3 DNA sequence: TGCGCCAGCAGCCAAGTAGCACCGTCCTACGAGCAGTACTTC. Translated: CASSQVAPSYEQYF. V gene TRBV4-1 combines with J gene TRBJ2-7; D uncertain. Germline V lookup: CDR1 MGHRA, CDR2 YSYEKL. The CDR3 totals 14 residues. V was trimmed by 1 base and J by 1 base, leaving 8 bases between them.

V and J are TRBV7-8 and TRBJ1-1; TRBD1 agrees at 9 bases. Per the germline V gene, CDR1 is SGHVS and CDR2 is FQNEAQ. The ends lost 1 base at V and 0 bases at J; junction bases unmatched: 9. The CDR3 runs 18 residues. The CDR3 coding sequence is TGTGCCAGCAGCTTAGAAGGGACAGGGTCCTCAATGAACACTGAAGCTTTCTTT. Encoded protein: CASSLEGTGSSMNTEAFF.

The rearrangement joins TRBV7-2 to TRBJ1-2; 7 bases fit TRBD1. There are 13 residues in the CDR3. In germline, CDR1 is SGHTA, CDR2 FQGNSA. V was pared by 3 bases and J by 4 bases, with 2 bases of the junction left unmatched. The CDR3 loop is CASSFSGGYGYTF. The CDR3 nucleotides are TGTGCCAGCAGCTTCTCAGGGGGCTATGGCTACACCTTC. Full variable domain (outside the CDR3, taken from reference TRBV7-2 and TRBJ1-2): GAGVSQSPSNKVTEKGKDVELRCDPISGHTALYWYRQSLGQGLEFLIYFQGNSAPDKSGLPSDRFSAERTGGSVSTLTIQRTQQEDSAVYLCASSFSGGYGYTFGSGTRLTVV.

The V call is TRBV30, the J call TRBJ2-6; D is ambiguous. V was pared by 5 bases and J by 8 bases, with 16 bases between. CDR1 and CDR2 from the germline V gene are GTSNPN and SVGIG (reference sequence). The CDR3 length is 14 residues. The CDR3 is CAWDGGLRTNVLTF. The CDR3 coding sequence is TGTGCCTGGGACGGTGGGCTCCGGACCAACGTCCTGACTTTC.

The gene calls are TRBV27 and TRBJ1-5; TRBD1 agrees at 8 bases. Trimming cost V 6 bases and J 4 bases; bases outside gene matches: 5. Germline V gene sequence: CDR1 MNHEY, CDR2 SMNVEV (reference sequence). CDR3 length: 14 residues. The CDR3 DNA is TGTGCCAGCAGATCCAGGACAGGGAATCAGCCCCAGCATTTT. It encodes CASRSRTGNQPQHF.

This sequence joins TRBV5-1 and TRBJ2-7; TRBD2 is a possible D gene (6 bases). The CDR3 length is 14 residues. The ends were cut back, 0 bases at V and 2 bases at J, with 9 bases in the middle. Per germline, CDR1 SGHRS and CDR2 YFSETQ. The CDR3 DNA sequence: TGCGCCAGCAGCTTGGGGGACTTTACCTACGAGCAGTACTTC. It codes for CASSLGDFTYEQYF.

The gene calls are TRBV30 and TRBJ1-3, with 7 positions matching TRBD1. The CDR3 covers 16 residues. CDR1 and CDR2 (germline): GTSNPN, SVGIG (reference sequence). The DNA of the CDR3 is TGTGCTTGCCCGCCGGGACAGCCCTTAGGAGGAAACACCATATATTTT. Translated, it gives CACPPGQPLGGNTIYF.

CDR3 sequence reads: CASSPNGAEFSNQPQHF. In DNA form, the CDR3 reads TGTGCCAGCAGCCCGAATGGGGCGGAATTTAGCAATCAGCCCCAGCATTTT. The V gene is TRBV28, the J gene TRBJ1-5, with D tentatively TRBD1 (5 bases). This CDR3 is built from 17 residues. CDR1 is MDHEN, CDR2 SYDVKM, per germline. V lost 6 bases and J 0 bases, leaving 18 bases between the germline ends.

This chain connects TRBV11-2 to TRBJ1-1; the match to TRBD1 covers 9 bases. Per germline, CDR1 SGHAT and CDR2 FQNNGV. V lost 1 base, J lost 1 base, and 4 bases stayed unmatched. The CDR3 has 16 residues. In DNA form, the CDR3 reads TGTGCCAGCAGCTTAGGGAACAGGGGGCCGAACACTGAAGCTTTCTTT. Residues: CASSLGNRGPNTEAFF.

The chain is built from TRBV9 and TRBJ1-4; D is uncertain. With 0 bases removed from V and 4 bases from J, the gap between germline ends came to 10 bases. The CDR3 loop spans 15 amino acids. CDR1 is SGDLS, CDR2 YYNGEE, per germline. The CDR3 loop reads CASSVVIPGNEKLFF. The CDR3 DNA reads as TGTGCCAGCAGCGTAGTGATCCCGGGTAATGAAAAACTGTTTTTT.

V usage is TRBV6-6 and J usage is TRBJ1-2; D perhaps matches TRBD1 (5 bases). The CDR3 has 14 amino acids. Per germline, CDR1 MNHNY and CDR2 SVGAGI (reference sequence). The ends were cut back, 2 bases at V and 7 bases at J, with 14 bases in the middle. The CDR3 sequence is CASSYGGTSGGYTF. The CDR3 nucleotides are TGTGCCAGCAGTTACGGAGGGACCTCCGGTGGCTACACCTTC.

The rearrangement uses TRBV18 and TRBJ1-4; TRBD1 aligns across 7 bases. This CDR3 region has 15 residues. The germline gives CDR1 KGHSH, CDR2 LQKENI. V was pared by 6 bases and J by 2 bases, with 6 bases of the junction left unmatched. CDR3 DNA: TGTGCCAGCTCTCGGAGGGGGCTGACTAATGAAAAACTGTTTTTT. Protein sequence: CASSRRGLTNEKLFF.

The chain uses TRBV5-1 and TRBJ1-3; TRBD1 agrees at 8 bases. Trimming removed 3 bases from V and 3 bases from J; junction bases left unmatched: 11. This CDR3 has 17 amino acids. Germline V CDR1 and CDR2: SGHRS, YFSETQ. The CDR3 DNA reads TGCGCCAGCAGCTCCCTGACGACAGGGGCGATTGGAAACACCATATATTTT. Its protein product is CASSSLTTGAIGNTIYF.

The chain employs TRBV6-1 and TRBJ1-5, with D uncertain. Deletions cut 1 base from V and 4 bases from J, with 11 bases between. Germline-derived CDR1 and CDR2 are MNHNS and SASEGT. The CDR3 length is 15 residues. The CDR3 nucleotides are TGTGCCAGCAGTGAAGTTTTAGCGGTAAATCAGCCCCAGCATTTT. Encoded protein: CASSEVLAVNQPQHF.

CDR3 DNA sequence: TGCGCCAGCAGTGAGCTTCTGGGGCAGACGGTCACTGAAGCTTTCTTT. This codes for CASSELLGQTVTEAFF. The chain links TRBV10-2 to TRBJ1-1; TRBD1 is a possible D gene (5 bases). CDR1 and CDR2 (germline): WSHSY, SAAADI. This CDR3 has 16 residues. V was clipped by 2 bases and J by 4 bases, with 17 bases between them.

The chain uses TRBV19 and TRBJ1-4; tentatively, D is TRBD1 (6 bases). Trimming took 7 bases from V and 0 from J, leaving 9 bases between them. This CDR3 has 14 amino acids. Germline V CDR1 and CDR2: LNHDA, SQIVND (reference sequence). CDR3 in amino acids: CASTHRATNEKLFF. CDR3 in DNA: TGTGCCAGTACCCACAGGGCAACTAATGAAAAACTGTTTTTT.

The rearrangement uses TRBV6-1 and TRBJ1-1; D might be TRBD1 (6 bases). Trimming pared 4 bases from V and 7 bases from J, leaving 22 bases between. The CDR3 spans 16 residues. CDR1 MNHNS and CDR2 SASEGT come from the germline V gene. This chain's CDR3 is CASSAKGGAGQDEAFF. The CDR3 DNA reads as TGTGCCAGCAGTGCGAAGGGGGGGGCCGGGCAGGATGAAGCTTTCTTT.

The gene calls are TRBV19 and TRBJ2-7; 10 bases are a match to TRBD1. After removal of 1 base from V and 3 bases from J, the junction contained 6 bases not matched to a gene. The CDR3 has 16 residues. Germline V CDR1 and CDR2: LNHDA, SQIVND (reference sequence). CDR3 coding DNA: TGTGCCAGTAGTATAGTTGGGACAGGGGTGGACTACGAGCAGTACTTC. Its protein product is CASSIVGTGVDYEQYF.

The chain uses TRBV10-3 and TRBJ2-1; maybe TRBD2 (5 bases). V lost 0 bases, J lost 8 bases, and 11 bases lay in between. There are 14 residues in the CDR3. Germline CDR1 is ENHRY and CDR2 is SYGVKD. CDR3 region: CAISESGVTDEQFF. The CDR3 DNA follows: TGTGCCATCAGTGAGTCCGGGGTTACAGATGAGCAGTTCTTC.

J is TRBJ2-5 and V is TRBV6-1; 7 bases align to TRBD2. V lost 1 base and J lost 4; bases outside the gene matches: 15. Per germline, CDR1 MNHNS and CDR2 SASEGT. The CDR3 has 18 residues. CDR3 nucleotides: TGTGCCAGCAGTGAAGGAGTGACTAGCCCAAAATGGAGAGAGACCCAGTACTTC. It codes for CASSEGVTSPKWRETQYF.

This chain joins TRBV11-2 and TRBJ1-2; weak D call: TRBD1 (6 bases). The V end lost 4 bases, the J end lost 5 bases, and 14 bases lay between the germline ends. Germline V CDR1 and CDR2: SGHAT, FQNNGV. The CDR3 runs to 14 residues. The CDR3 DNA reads TGTGCCAGCAGCTCAGTCAGGGGCGGGTATGGCTACACCTTC. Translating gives CASSSVRGGYGYTF. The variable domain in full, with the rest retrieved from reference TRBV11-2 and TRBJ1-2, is EAGVAQSPRYKIIEKRQSVAFWCNPISGHATLYWYQQILGQGPKLLIQFQNNGVVDDSQLPKDRFSAERLKGVDSTLKIQPAKLEDSAVYLCASSSVRGGYGYTFGSGTRLTVV.